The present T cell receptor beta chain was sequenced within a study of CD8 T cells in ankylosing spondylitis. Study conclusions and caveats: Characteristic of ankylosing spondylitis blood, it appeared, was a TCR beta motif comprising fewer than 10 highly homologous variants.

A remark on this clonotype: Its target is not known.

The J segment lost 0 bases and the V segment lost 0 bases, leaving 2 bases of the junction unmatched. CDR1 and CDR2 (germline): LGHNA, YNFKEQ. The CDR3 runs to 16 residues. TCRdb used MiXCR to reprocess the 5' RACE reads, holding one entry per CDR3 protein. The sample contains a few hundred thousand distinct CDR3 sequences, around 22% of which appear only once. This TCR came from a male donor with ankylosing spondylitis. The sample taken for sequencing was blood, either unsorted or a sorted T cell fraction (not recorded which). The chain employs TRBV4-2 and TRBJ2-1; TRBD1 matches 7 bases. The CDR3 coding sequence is TGTGCCAGCAGCCAAGATCACAGGGGCTCCTACAATGAGCAGTTCTTC. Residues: CASSQDHRGSYNEQFF.